This T cell receptor (beta chain) was documented in a study of T cell responses to AZD1222 COVID-19 vaccine (dated by TCRdb to the early 2020s). Looking at the study overall: AZD1222 recipients given second doses at about 4 weeks or at about 12 weeks were pooled, since spike-specific TCR depth and breadth were not found to differ between the two schedules. TCR sequencing covered roughly 230 trial participants: 207 given two doses of AZD1222 and approximately 25 given two doses of MenACWY control vaccine. Enrollment into the trials was organized by age into subgroups of 18-55, 56-69 and 70-plus years, and those subgroups contained roughly 140, 27 and 60 TCR-sequenced participants, respectively.

The CDR3 regions of human TCRbeta chains were analyzed by immunosequencing. In the original analysis: Repertoire TCRs were checked for matches against a reference library of SARS-CoV-2-specific TCRs that had been generated using the MIRA antigen-specificity platform. Breadth was defined as the fraction of unique TCRs that were SARS-CoV-2-associated, and depth was defined as the fraction of total T cells that were SARS-CoV-2-associated. Using the MIRA data, every spike-specific TCR was mapped to the spike region that the TCR reacted to and assigned to either a CD4 or a CD8 class. Log10-transformed breadth and depth values were compared by one-way ANOVA with Sidak's multiple comparisons tests. The clones in this table, taken by TCRdb from immuneACCESS, are in-frame only. Not every clone is retained; where verified, under half of the shortfall comes from an unresolved V gene, and the cause of the rest is unknown. V, J and clone size are those of that table, while D and trimming were read from the DNA. The sample yields roughly 86,000 clones; 80% to 90% were counted once. The ten largest make up under 35% of the sample.

What the study reported, not specific to this receptor: Because no day 14 peak-response samples were available, the repertoires could be characterized only after the peak T cell response. Participants were mostly white British, with more females than males. The authors suggested clonal diversity may have been underestimated. In the small 56-69-year group, the increase in depth fell short of significance, most likely because of low power. After two AZD1222 doses, spike-specific TCR breadth and depth were significantly higher than at day 0 and than in MenACWY recipients. Reportedly, almost half of the unique spike-specific TCRs recognized epitopes lying outside the regions that are mutated in the B.1.351 and B.1.1.7 variants. Conclusions about previously exposed vaccinees were limited because only a handful of AZD1222 recipients were SARS-CoV-2 seropositive at baseline. Vaccine-associated CD4 TCRs spanned the whole spike protein, with dominant responses in regions 160-218 and 743-854.

The germline V gene sets CDR1 to SGHRS and CDR2 to YFSETQ. Measured from the cysteine to the phenylalanine, the CDR3 is 19 residues long. The retained sequence is limited to the CDR3, 57 bases, with the frame set at the first base. Relative to germline, V is missing 2 bases and J is missing 2 bases, with 14 bases of the junction outside any gene match. Read against the paper, the sample's time point label means: baseline before first vaccination. Samples from vaccinated people were obtained from the UK trials COV001 and COV002, which included a single-blind randomized controlled phase 2/3 trial of AZD1222 (ChAdOx1 nCoV-19) in healthy adults. For TCRbeta chain sequencing, PBMC samples from trial participants were taken at day 0 and at day 28 after the second dose. In regard to this clone: There is no known antigen for this receptor. There are no base qualities to consult, and no much larger clone falls within one base.

This sequence uses TRBV5-1 and TRBJ2-7, and TRBD2 matches 12 of the central bases. This receptor was obtained from an adult in good health. Sequences were derived from peripheral blood, sampled on day 0 of AZD1222 vaccination. CDR3 loop: CASSFSELRRTSGAYEQYF. The DNA reads TGCGCCAGCAGCTTTTCAGAACTCCGTAGGACTAGCGGGGCCTACGAGCAGTACTTC.